This T cell receptor beta chain was retrieved from a study of lymphopenia after photon versus proton radiotherapy. Germline CDR1 SGHRS, CDR2 YFSETQ. CDR3 length: 13 amino acids. V was pared by 4 bases and J by 7 bases, with 7 bases of the junction left unmatched. The repertoire was sequenced with immunoSEQ multiplex PCR; TCRdb's copy has only in-frame clones and lacks some. The sample holds 75,000 or so clones; about four fifths are singletons and the top ten take around 1.4%. The source was peripheral blood, collected from a patient treated with proton-based radiotherapy. This sequence was found in a man aged 55-75 years with pancreatic cancer. The chain combines TRBV5-1 with TRBJ1-2; 7 bases agree with TRBD1. CDR3 protein: CASSPGTVLGYTF. The CDR3, as DNA: TGCGCCAGCAGCCCAGGGACAGTCCTTGGCTACACCTTC.